One and the same sample provided the 13 T cell receptor beta chains below, sequenced in a study of human T cells and chemical hapten exposure (dated by TCRdb to about 2021). The library was generated by RACE. The sequencing machine was a NextSeq 500. TCRdb passed the public sequencing reads through fastp at Q25 and MiXCR, retaining productive beta sequences. Rows are combined by CDR3 protein, so each entry shows the most common genes and DNA. Present in this sample are a few hundred thousand distinct CDR3 sequences, around 5.5% of which were seen just once. Around 8.6% of the sample rests with the top ten. The sample's time point label is to be understood as: pre-sensitization, week 0. The label giving this sample's treatment or condition can be read as: therapeutic diphenylcyclopropenone sensitization with weekly scalp DPC. Here the sequenced sample was whole blood, taken in connection with sensitization to the hapten diphenylcyclopropenone (DPC). The receptor set was obtained from a woman between 18 and 29 years old with alopecia areata. Some clones in this sample may be carry-over from other donors' samples.

This clonotype was seen repeatedly, ten times or more. V is TRBV6-6 and J is TRBJ2-1; perhaps D is TRBD1 or TRBD2 (5 bases each). CDR1 is MNHNY, CDR2 SVGAGI, per germline (reference sequence). Trimming pared 2 bases from V and 6 bases from J, leaving 14 bases between. This CDR3 comprises 15 residues. The CDR3 spells CASSYVGTQGNEQFF. The CDR3 DNA is TGTGCCAGCAGTTACGTGGGGACCCAGGGCAATGAGCAGTTCTTC.

The sample holds a few counts of this clonotype. V is TRBV20-1 and J is TRBJ1-2; D unclear. V was pared by 1 base and J by 3 bases, with 3 bases between. From germline, CDR1 is DFQATT and CDR2 SNEGSKA (reference sequence). There are 11 residues in the CDR3. CDR3 coding DNA: TGCAGTGCTAGAGTAGACTATGGCTACACCTTC. Residues: CSARVDYGYTF.

This clonotype was observed a few times. The chain employs TRBV20-1 and TRBJ2-7, with 8 positions matching TRBD2. The CDR3 loop spans 16 amino acids. Germline lookup yields CDR1 DFQATT and CDR2 SNEGSKA (reference sequence). V shed 1 base and J 6 bases; nucleotides not matched to a gene: 14. The CDR3 loop reads CSARVPNSGVLFEQYF. DNA for the CDR3: TGCAGTGCTAGAGTTCCTAATAGCGGGGTTCTTTTCGAGCAGTACTTC.

V is TRBV7-2 and J is TRBJ1-5, with D uncertain. Germline V gene sequence: CDR1 SGHTA, CDR2 FQGNSA. The ends were cut back, 1 base at V and 7 bases at J, with 14 bases in the middle. This CDR3 is 15 amino acids long. CDR3 sequence reads: CASSLGVGAGQPQHF. CDR3 sequence (DNA): TGTGCCAGCAGCTTAGGAGTGGGCGCCGGGCAGCCCCAGCATTTT.

With regard to this clonotype: Compared with germline, one end of the junction differs, possibly owing to a read error. This sequence joins TRBV28 and TRBJ2-6, with 10 bases identical to TRBD1. In germline, CDR1 is MDHEN, CDR2 SYDVKM. The CDR3 is 22 residues long. The CDR3 protein is CASSLWVWGTGVGTSGANVLTF. In DNA, the CDR3 is TGTGCCAGCAGCTTATGGGTTTGGGGGACAGGGGTCGGGACCTCTGGGGCCAACGTCCTGACTTTC.

V gene TRBV7-2 combines with J gene TRBJ2-1, with D uncertain. The CDR3 is made up of 15 amino acids. In germline, CDR1 is SGHTA, CDR2 FQGNSA. V shed 2 bases and J shed 7 bases, with 15 bases lying between them. This chain's CDR3 is CASSLLLQLGNEQFF. The CDR3 DNA reads as TGTGCCAGCAGCTTACTACTACAACTGGGGAATGAGCAGTTCTTC.

This clonotype occurred many times. This rearrangement joins TRBV5-5 to TRBJ1-1, with TRBD1 as a possible D gene (6 bases). CDR3 size: 16 residues. The V end was cut by 4 bases, the J end by 1 base, with 17 bases between. The germline gives CDR1 SGHKS, CDR2 YYEKEE (reference sequence). The CDR3 here is CASSSKDSHPNTEAFF. Here the CDR3 DNA reads TGTGCCAGCAGCAGCAAGGACAGTCATCCGAACACTGAAGCTTTCTTT.

The chain has TRBV2 and TRBJ1-1; D is unresolved. The V and J ends lost 7 bases and 3 bases respectively, with 6 bases between them. The CDR3 is 11 residues long. CDR1 is SNHLY and CDR2 is FYNNEI in the germline V gene. CDR3 in amino acids: CASIQDTEAFF. DNA for the CDR3: TGTGCCAGCATCCAGGACACTGAAGCTTTCTTT.

This clonotype was counted ten times or more. J is TRBJ1-4 and V is TRBV27; maybe TRBD1 (6 bases). The CDR3 is 15 residues long. CDR1 and CDR2 (germline): MNHEY, SMNVEV (reference sequence). With 5 bases removed from V and 4 bases from J, the gap between germline ends came to 14 bases. The CDR3 reads CASSAYRARNEKLFF. CDR3 coding DNA: TGTGCCAGCAGTGCCTACAGGGCCCGTAATGAAAAACTGTTTTTT.

At least ten counts were recorded for this clonotype. This sequence joins TRBV12-3 or TRBV12-4 and TRBJ1-2; the D gene is possibly TRBD1 (5 bases). V was pared by 3 bases and J by 6 bases, with 11 bases between. The CDR3 has 13 residues. CDR3 nucleotides: TGTGCCAGCAGTTTTGACGCAGGGCATGGCTACACCTTC. Translated: CASSFDAGHGYTF.

The chain has TRBV12-3 or TRBV12-4 and TRBJ1-6; TRBD1 aligns across 9 bases. The CDR3 loop spans 14 amino acids. Trimming at V came to 4 bases and at J to 9 bases, leaving 4 bases not matched to a gene. CDR3 coding DNA: TGTGCCAGCAGTTCAGGACAGGGGACTTCACCCCTCCACTTT. Its translation: CASSSGQGTSPLHF.

This clonotype was observed at least ten times. The chain combines TRBV29-1 with TRBJ2-5, with D unresolved. The length of the CDR3 is 13 residues. The germline CDR1 and CDR2 sequences are SQVTM and ANQGSEA. V lost 4 bases to trimming and J lost 6 bases, with 15 bases between them. For the CDR3, the DNA is TGCAGCGTTGTTTCCGGGTTATTTCAGACCCAGTACTTC. It yields the protein CSVVSGLFQTQYF. Using reference TRBV29-1 and TRBJ2-5 for the parts outside the CDR3, the full variable domain is SAVISQKPSRDICQRGTSLTIQCQVDSQVTMMFWYRQQPGQSLTLIATANQGSEATYESGFVIDKFPISRPNLTFSTLTVSNMSPEDSSIYLCSVVSGLFQTQYFGPGTRLLVL.

The genes are TRBV2 and TRBJ1-6; the D gene is possibly TRBD1 (6 bases). The V gene lost 11 bases and the J gene lost 6 bases, with 11 bases spanning the gap. This CDR3 has 12 amino acids. Looked up from germline, CDR1 is SNHLY and CDR2 is FYNNEI. The CDR3 coding sequence is TGTGCCGCTGGACAGATTAATTCACCCCTCCACTTT. It codes for CAAGQINSPLHF.